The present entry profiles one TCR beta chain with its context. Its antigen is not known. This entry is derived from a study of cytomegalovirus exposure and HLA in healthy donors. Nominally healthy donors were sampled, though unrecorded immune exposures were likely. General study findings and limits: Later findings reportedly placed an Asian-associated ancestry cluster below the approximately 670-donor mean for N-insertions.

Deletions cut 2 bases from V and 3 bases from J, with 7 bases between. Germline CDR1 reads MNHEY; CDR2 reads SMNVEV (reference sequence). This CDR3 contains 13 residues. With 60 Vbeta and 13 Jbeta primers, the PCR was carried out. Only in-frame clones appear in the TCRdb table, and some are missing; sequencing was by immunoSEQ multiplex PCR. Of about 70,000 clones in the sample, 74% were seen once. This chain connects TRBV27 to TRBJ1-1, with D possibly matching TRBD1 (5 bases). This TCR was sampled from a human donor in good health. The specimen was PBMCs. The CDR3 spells CASSLGRDTEAFF. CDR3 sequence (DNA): TGTGCCAGCAGTTTAGGCAGGGACACTGAAGCTTTCTTT.